This T cell receptor (beta chain) was identified during a study of shared clonotypes between healthy human individuals. Repertoires were generated with immunoSEQ multiplex PCR, while TCRdb's copy carries only in-frame clones and drops some. The table has 2 million to 2.5 million clones, about 95% seen once. V lost 4 bases and J lost 2; bases outside the gene matches: 13. Germline V gives CDR1 SGHKS, CDR2 YYEKEE (reference sequence). The CDR3 consists of 18 residues. In the naive CD8 group, cells lacked CD45RO and were positively selected for CCR7, so terminally differentiated effector memory CD45RA+ cells were left out.

V and J are TRBV5-5 and TRBJ2-7, with TRBD2 matching 12 bases. The sample consisted of naive CD8+ T cells sorted from blood. The receptor comes from a young man in good health. The CDR3 sequence is CASSEGTSGWGPTYEQYF. The CDR3 nucleotides are TGTGCCAGCAGCGAAGGGACTAGCGGGTGGGGCCCTACCTACGAGCAGTACTTC.